This T cell receptor (beta chain) stems from a study of blood T cell repertoires in COVID-19. On the study more broadly: Sites in the United States, Italy and Spain provided acute and convalescent COVID-19 samples. Sources were T cells, B-cell-depleted T cells, or PBMCs; the material itself was cDNA or gDNA.

In the authors' workflow: Using reference gene primer amplification, nucleated cell counts were estimated. Some clones are missing from TCRdb's copy, which holds only in-frame ones; the method was immunoSEQ multiplex PCR. D and trimming come from the DNA, and the V and J calls and clone size come from that table. The table has 45,000 to 65,000 clones, more than 85% seen once. The CDR3 is made up of 13 amino acids. Germline CDR1 is MNHEY and CDR2 is SVGAGI. V shed 4 bases and J 7 bases; nucleotides not matched to a gene: 7. The rearrangement links TRBV6-5 to TRBJ2-7; TRBD2 matches 7 bases. The sample comprised peripheral blood. This receptor was taken from a human donor in a cohort sampled during active COVID-19. CDR3 in amino acids: CASSLAAGGEQYV. The CDR3 bases are TGTGCCAGCAGTTTGGCAGCCGGGGGGGAGCAGTACGTC.